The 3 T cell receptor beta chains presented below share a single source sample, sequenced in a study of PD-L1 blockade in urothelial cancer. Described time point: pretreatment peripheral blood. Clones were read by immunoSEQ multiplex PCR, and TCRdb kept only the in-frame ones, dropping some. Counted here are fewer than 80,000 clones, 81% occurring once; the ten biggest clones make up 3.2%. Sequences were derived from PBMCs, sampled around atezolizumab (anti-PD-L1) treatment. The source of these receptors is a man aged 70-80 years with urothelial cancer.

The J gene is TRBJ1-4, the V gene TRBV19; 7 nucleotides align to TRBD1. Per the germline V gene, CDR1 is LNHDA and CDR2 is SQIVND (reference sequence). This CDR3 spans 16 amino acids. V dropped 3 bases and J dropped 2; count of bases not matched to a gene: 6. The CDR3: CASSMTGRSTNEKLFF. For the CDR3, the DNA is TGTGCCAGTAGTATGACAGGGAGGTCTACTAATGAAAAACTGTTTTTT.

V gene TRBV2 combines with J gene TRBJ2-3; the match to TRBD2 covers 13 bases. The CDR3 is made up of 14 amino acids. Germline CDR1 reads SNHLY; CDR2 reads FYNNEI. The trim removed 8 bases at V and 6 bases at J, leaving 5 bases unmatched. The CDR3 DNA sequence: TGTGCCAGCGGGACTAGCGGGATTACCGATACGCAGTATTTT. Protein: CASGTSGITDTQYF.

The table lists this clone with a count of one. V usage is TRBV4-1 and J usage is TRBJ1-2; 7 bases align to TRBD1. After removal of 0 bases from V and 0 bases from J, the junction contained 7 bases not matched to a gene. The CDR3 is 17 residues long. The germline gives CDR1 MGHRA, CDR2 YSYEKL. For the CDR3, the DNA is TGCGCCAGCAGCCAAGATAGACAGGGAGAAGCTAACTATGGCTACACCTTC. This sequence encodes CASSQDRQGEANYGYTF.